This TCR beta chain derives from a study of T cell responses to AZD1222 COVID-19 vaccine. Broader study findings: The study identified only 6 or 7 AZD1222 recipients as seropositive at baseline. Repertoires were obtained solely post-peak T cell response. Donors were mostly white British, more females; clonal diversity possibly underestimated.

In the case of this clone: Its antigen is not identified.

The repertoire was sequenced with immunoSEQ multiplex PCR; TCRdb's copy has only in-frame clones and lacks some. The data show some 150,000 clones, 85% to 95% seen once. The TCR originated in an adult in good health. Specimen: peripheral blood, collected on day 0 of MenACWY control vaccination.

The CDR3 sequence is CASSFSAGMGQPQHF. Written as DNA, the CDR3 is TGTGCCAGCAGTTTTTCCGCAGGGATGGGTCAGCCCCAGCATTTT. The chain has TRBV27 and TRBJ1-5; D perhaps matches TRBD1 (5 bases). V was cut by 3 bases and J by 6 bases, with 15 bases left in between. The CDR3 is made up of 15 amino acids. Germline V CDR1 and CDR2: MNHEY, SMNVEV (reference sequence).